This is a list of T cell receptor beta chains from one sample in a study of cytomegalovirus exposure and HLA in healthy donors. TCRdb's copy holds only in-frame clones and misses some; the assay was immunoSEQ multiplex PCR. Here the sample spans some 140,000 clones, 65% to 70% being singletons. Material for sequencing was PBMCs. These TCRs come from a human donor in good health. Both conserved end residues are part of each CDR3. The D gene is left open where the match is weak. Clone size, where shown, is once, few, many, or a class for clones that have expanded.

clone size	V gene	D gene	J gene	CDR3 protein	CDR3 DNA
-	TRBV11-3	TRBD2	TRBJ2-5	CASSLGRLTRGGVETQYF	TGTGCCAGCAGCTTAGGTCGACTGACTCGCGGGGGGGTTGAGACCCAGTACTTC
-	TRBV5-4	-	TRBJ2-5	CASSPSGTQQETQYF	TGTGCCAGCAGCCCAAGTGGGACACAACAAGAGACCCAGTACTTC
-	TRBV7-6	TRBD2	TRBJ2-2	CASSLGLAGGWDTGELFF	TGTGCCAGCAGCTTAGGACTAGCGGGAGGATGGGATACCGGGGAGCTGTTTTTT
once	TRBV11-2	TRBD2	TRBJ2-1	CASNLAGPYNEQFF	TGTGCCAGCAACCTAGCGGGACCCTACAATGAGCAGTTCTTC
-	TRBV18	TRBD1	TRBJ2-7	CASSSEGQGLSGEQYF	TGTGCCAGCTCGAGCGAAGGACAGGGGCTTTCTGGGGAGCAGTACTTC
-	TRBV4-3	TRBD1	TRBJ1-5	CASSQGPPGTGGGNQPQHF	TGCGCCAGCAGCCAAGGTCCCCCCGGGACAGGGGGCGGGAATCAGCCCCAGCATTTT
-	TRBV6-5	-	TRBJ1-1	CASSQQGTEAFF	TGTGCCAGCAGTCAACAGGGCACTGAAGCTTTCTTT
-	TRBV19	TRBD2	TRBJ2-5	CASSIVTSGETQYF	TGTGCCAGTAGTATCGTTACTAGCGGGGAGACCCAGTACTTC
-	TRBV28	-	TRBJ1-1	CASSLGADFDTEAFF	TGTGCCAGCAGTTTGGGGGCGGACTTCGACACTGAAGCTTTCTTT
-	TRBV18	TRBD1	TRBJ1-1	CASSTGQGGKAWHTEAFF	TGTGCCAGCTCAACAGGACAGGGAGGAAAGGCCTGGCACACTGAAGCTTTCTTT
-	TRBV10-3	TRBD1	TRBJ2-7	CAIRRDRGLWSEQYF	TGTGCCATCAGAAGGGACAGGGGACTTTGGAGCGAGCAGTACTTC
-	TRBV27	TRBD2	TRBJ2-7	CASSYHAGLAFYEQYF	TGTGCCAGCAGTTATCACGCGGGACTAGCCTTCTACGAGCAGTACTTC
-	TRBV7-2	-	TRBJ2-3	CASSLARSTDTQYF	TGTGCCAGCAGCTTGGCTAGGAGCACAGATACGCAGTATTTT
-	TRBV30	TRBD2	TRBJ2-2	CAWSAGTTYTGELFF	TGTGCCTGGAGTGCCGGGACTACATACACCGGGGAGCTGTTTTTT
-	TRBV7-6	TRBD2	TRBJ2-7	CASSSRLAGAHEQYF	TGTGCCAGCAGTTCTAGACTAGCGGGAGCCCACGAGCAGTACTTC
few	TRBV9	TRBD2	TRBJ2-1	CASSVEGLYGRNEQFF	TGTGCCAGCAGCGTAGAGGGACTATATGGACGAAATGAGCAGTTCTTC
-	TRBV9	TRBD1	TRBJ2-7	CASSPYPPPGQGHNEQYF	TGTGCCAGCAGCCCTTACCCACCACCGGGACAGGGGCACAACGAGCAGTACTTC
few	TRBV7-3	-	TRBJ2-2	CASSQSPSPQPGELFF	TGTGCCAGCAGCCAAAGTCCTAGCCCGCAGCCCGGGGAGCTGTTTTTT
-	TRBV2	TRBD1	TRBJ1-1	CASSTRTGGTEAFF	TGTGCCAGCAGCACGAGGACAGGGGGCACTGAAGCTTTCTTT
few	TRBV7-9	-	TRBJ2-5	CASSLVLGRGETQYF	TGTGCCAGCAGCTTAGTCCTAGGGAGAGGAGAGACCCAGTACTTC
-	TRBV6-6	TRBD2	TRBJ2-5	CASTTSGRAETQYF	TGTGCCAGCACCACTAGCGGGAGGGCGGAGACCCAGTACTTC
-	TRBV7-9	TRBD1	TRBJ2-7	CASSFQGAGEQYF	TGTGCCAGCAGCTTCCAGGGGGCGGGCGAGCAGTACTTC
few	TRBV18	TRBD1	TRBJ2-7	CASSTDRASYEQYF	TGTGCCAGCTCAACGGACAGGGCCTCCTACGAGCAGTACTTC
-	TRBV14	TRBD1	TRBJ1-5	CASSQGSRGSYSNQPQHF	TGTGCCAGCAGCCAGGGGTCCAGGGGGTCTTATAGCAATCAGCCCCAGCATTTT
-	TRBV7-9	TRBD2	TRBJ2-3	CASSKGSGGPGVVTQYF	TGTGCCAGCAGCAAGGGGTCGGGAGGGCCGGGAGTGGTTACGCAGTATTTT
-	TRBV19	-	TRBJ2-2	CASSTPPTGLDTGELFF	TGTGCCAGTAGTACCCCCCCCACAGGGTTGGACACCGGGGAGCTGTTTTTT
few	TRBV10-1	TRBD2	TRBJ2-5	CASSEGAGALAGETQYF	TGCGCCAGCAGTGAGGGAGCGGGAGCTTTAGCAGGAGAGACCCAGTACTTC
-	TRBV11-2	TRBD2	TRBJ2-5	CASSFQLLASGSGMETQYF	TGTGCCAGCAGCTTCCAACTCCTGGCTAGCGGGAGCGGAATGGAGACCCAGTACTTC
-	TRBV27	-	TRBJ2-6	CASSWSSGANVLTF	TGTGCCAGCAGTTGGAGCTCTGGGGCCAACGTCCTGACTTTC
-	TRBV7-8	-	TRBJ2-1	CASSLESVGGWDNEQFF	TGTGCCAGCAGCTTAGAATCCGTAGGAGGCTGGGACAATGAGCAGTTCTTC
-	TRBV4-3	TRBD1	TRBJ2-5	CASSNGQGILETQYF	TGCGCCAGCAGCAACGGACAGGGCATCTTAGAGACCCAGTACTTC
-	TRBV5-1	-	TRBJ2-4	CASSLDEGSVNIQYF	TGCGCCAGCAGCTTGGACGAGGGATCTGTTAACATTCAGTACTTC
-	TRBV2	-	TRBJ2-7	CASSWQGSYEQYF	TGTGCCAGCAGTTGGCAGGGCTCCTACGAGCAGTACTTC
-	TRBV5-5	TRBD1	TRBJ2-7	CASSLARDSRSEQYF	TGTGCCAGCAGCCTCGCCCGGGACAGCCGATCCGAGCAGTACTTC
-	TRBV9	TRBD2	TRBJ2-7	CASSAGTRSEYEQYF	TGTGCCAGCAGCGCCGGGACTAGGAGTGAGTACGAGCAGTACTTC
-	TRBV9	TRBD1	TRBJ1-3	CASSADGTGTISGNTIYF	TGTGCCAGCAGCGCCGATGGGACAGGGACAATCTCTGGAAACACCATATATTTT
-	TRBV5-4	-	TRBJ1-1	CASSQRTDTEAFF	TGTGCCAGCAGCCAGAGGACAGACACTGAAGCTTTCTTT
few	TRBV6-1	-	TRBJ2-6	CASSEGTASGANVLTF	TGTGCCAGCAGTGAAGGGACAGCCTCTGGGGCCAACGTCCTGACTTTC
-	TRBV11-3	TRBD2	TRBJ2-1	CASSYRTSGRTNEQFF	TGTGCCAGCAGCTACCGGACTAGCGGGAGGACTAATGAGCAGTTCTTC
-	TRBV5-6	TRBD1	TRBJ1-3	CASSLGTGHTSSGNTIYF	TGTGCCAGCAGCCTCGGGACAGGCCATACCTCTTCTGGAAACACCATATATTTT
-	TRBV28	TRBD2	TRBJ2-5	CASSRLAGGQETQYF	TGTGCCAGCAGCCGACTAGCGGGAGGGCAAGAGACCCAGTACTTC
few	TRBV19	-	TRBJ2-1	CASNNHDRPGDEQFF	TGTGCCAGCAACAACCATGACAGGCCCGGGGATGAGCAGTTCTTC
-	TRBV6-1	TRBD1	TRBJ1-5	CASRDRLSNQPQHF	TGTGCCAGCAGGGACAGGCTTAGCAATCAGCCCCAGCATTTT
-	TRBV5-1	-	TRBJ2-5	CASSPGQLQVQETQYF	TGCGCCAGCAGCCCCGGACAGCTACAAGTCCAAGAGACCCAGTACTTC
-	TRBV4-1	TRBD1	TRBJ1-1	CASSQEGTAFLMNTEAFF	TGCGCCAGCAGCCAAGAAGGGACAGCTTTTCTCATGAACACTGAAGCTTTCTTT
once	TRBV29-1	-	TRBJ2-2	CSATTRLGAELFF	TGCAGCGCTACGACGCGACTAGGGGCGGAGCTGTTTTTT